A single TCR beta chain is shown here with its context. No antigen is known for it. The data stem from a study of shared clonotypes between healthy human individuals. Notes on the study in general: With few donors, the genetic and exposure-history diversity represented was limited.

All of the donors resided in Nashville, Tennessee, and each was a Caucasian adult. The assay was run at deep level. As handled by the study authors: ImmunoSEQ sequences covered only the junction and lacked quality scores; filtering therefore differed. Sequencing was performed with immunoSEQ multiplex PCR; in TCRdb, only in-frame clones are kept and a portion is missing. That table supplies the V and J calls and clone size; D and trimming were determined from the DNA. The sample lists hundreds of thousands of clones; 70% to 80% were seen once. The V end lost 3 bases, the J end lost 6 bases, and 14 bases lay between the germline ends. The CDR3 consists of 14 residues. Germline loops: CDR1 ENHRY, CDR2 SYGVKD.

The chain combines TRBV10-3 with TRBJ1-1, with a tentative D call TRBD1 (5 bases). Sequencing input: PBMCs. The TCR was taken from a woman in her thirties or forties in good health. Some clones in this sample may be carry-over from other donors' samples. The chain's CDR3 is CAISDGGVSAEAFF. The DNA of the CDR3 is TGTGCCATCAGTGATGGGGGAGTGAGCGCTGAAGCTTTCTTT.